Sequencing of this T cell receptor beta chain was carried out in a study of Graves' ophthalmopathy and Graves' hyperthyroidism. Findings of the study overall: The 13-signature model separated ophthalmopathy from stable hyperthyroidism at 85% to 90% sensitivity and around 81% specificity.

Trimming took 6 bases from V and 1 from J, leaving 12 bases between them. CDR3 length: 14 residues. The diagnosis was founded upon clinical symptoms, serum thyroxine, TRAb, thyroid ultrasound and orbital computed tomography. The sequenced template was RNA, covering the TCR beta CDR3 region. A first-round RT-PCR used HTBI primers, followed by a second-round multiplex PCR. From the multiplex PCR reads, TCRdb called clonotypes with MiXCR, one entry per CDR3 protein. The sample yields about 1.2 million distinct CDR3 sequences, approximately 35% seen once. The sample holds many counts of this clonotype. Its antigen remains unknown.

The chain is built from TRBV12-3 or TRBV12-4 and TRBJ1-1; possible D gene TRBD1, 6 bases. Sample: peripheral blood or thyroid tissue (not recorded which). This sequence originates from an adult man with Graves' hyperthyroidism. The CDR3 sequence is CASSVDRWNTEAFF. CDR3 sequence (DNA): TGTGCCAGCAGCGTGGACAGATGGAACACTGAAGCTTTCTTT.